Below are 9 T cell receptor beta chains sequenced from a single sample in a study of PD-L1 blockade in urothelial cancer (dated by TCRdb to about 2017). The library was made by the immunoSEQ multiplex PCR assay. The immuneACCESS repertoire file appears here via TCRdb, limited to in-frame rearrangements. These files lack a portion of the clones; in checked studies, under half of the deficit traces to unresolved V genes, and the cause of the others is not known. Recorded for this sample are roughly 87,000 clones; roughly 87% of them occurred a single time. The top ten hold more than 5.5% of the sample. This sample comprised PBMCs, obtained around atezolizumab (anti-PD-L1) treatment. The receptors shown here come from a woman in her sixties or seventies with urothelial cancer.

The chain has TRBV4-3 and TRBJ1-2; 7 positions agree with TRBD1. CDR1 is LGHNA, CDR2 YSLEER, per germline. The CDR3 has 16 amino acids. J gave up 8 bases and V 1 base, and 13 bases lay outside the gene matches. CDR3: CASSQGPGDSGGGYTF. The CDR3 DNA follows: TGCGCCAGCAGCCAAGGTCCCGGGGACAGTGGGGGCGGCTACACCTTC.

The V call is TRBV28, the J call TRBJ1-4; D uncertain. From germline, CDR1 is MDHEN and CDR2 SYDVKM. The CDR3 totals 14 residues. Between the trimmed V and J ends, which lost 5 bases and 8 bases, there was a span of 15 bases. The CDR3 sequence is CASSTDAGLEKLFF. CDR3 DNA: TGTGCCAGCAGTACGGACGCGGGGTTAGAAAAACTGTTTTTT.

The V and J genes are TRBV9 and TRBJ1-2, with 7 bases identical to TRBD1. CDR3 length equals 17 residues. CDR1 is SGDLS, CDR2 YYNGEE, per germline. V trimming: 0 bases; J trimming: 1 base; junction bases outside the gene matches: 9. The CDR3 DNA follows: TGTGCCAGCAGCGTAGCAACCGGGACAGAAGTTAACTATGGCTACACCTTC. Its translation: CASSVATGTEVNYGYTF.

V gene TRBV10-3 combines with J gene TRBJ1-1; tentatively, D is TRBD1 (6 bases). Per the germline V gene, CDR1 is ENHRY and CDR2 is SYGVKD. V lost 5 bases to trimming and J lost 4 bases, with 20 bases between them. The CDR3 extends over 16 amino acids. CDR3 DNA sequence: TGTGCCATCAGTTCCCCGAGGGGGGGAAGCGTCACTGAAGCTTTCTTT. Translation: CAISSPRGGSVTEAFF.

The rearrangement joins TRBV6-5 to TRBJ2-1; D is undetermined. Germline CDR1 and CDR2: MNHEY and SVGAGI. V shed 0 bases and J shed 12 bases, with 15 bases lying between them. This CDR3 has 14 residues. The CDR3 nucleotides are TGTGCCAGCAGTTACTCAGGCAGGCCCTCGCGGCAGTTCTTC. Its protein product is CASSYSGRPSRQFF.

This clone was seen repeatedly, ten times or more. The chain is built from TRBV10-3 and TRBJ1-1, with D maybe TRBD1 (5 bases). CDR3 length: 12 amino acids. Trimming took 6 bases from V and 0 from J, leaving 5 bases between them. Per germline, CDR1 ENHRY and CDR2 SYGVKD. CDR3 sequence: CAIRTVNTEAFF. In DNA, the CDR3 is TGTGCCATCAGGACAGTGAACACTGAAGCTTTCTTT.

This chain connects TRBV29-1 to TRBJ1-2; 8 bases fit TRBD1. The germline CDR1 and CDR2 sequences are SQVTM and ANQGSEA. The CDR3 is 13 residues long. V shed 4 bases, J shed 6 bases, and the junction held 7 bases outside the gene matches. CDR3 DNA sequence: TGCAGCGTTGGCCCCCAGGGGGCTGATGGCTACACCTTC. Its protein product is CSVGPQGADGYTF. The whole variable domain, remainder taken from reference TRBV29-1 and TRBJ1-2, is SAVISQKPSRDICQRGTSLTIQCQVDSQVTMMFWYRQQPGQSLTLIATANQGSEATYESGFVIDKFPISRPNLTFSTLTVSNMSPEDSSIYLCSVGPQGADGYTFGSGTRLTVV.

The gene calls are TRBV5-1 and TRBJ2-5; 7 bases map to TRBD1. The CDR3 is made up of 13 amino acids. The V gene's germline CDR1 is SGHRS and CDR2 YFSETQ. Losses at the gene ends were 4 bases for V and 4 bases for J; bases not matched to a gene: 4. In DNA form, the CDR3 reads TGCGCCAGCAGCCCGGGACAGAGAGAGACCCAGTACTTC. This codes for CASSPGQRETQYF. Together with reference TRBV5-1 and TRBJ2-5, the CDR3 gives the full variable domain: KAGVTQTPRYLIKTRGQQVTLSCSPISGHRSVSWYQQTPGQGLQFLFEYFSETQRNKGNFPGRFSGRQFSNSRSEMNVSTLELGDSALYLCASSPGQRETQYFGPGTRLLVL.

V usage is TRBV7-8 and J usage is TRBJ2-7, with 9 nucleotides matching TRBD1. The CDR3 spans 17 residues. Germline CDR1 is SGHVS and CDR2 is FQNEAQ. The ends lost 2 bases at V and 4 bases at J; junction bases unmatched: 12. The CDR3 region is CASSLSSPGTGLYEQYF. The CDR3 coding sequence is TGTGCCAGCAGCTTATCGAGCCCCGGGACAGGGTTATACGAGCAGTACTTC. Variable domain in full (rest from reference TRBV7-8 and TRBJ2-7): GAGVSQSPRYKVAKRGQDVALRCDPISGHVSLFWYQQALGQGPEFLTYFQNEAQLDKSGLPSDRFFAERPEGSVSTLKIQRTQQEDSAVYLCASSLSSPGTGLYEQYFGPGTRLTVT.